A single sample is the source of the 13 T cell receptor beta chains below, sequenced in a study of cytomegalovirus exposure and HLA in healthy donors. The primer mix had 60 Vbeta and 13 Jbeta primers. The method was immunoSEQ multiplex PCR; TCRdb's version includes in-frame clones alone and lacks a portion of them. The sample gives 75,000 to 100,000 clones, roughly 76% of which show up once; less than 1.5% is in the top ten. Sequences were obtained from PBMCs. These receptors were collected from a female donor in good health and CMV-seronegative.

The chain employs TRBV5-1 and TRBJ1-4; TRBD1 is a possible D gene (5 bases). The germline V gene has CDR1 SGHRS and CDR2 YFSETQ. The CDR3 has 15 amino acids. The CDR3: CAGGGSIATNEKLFF. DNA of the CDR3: TGCGCGGGCGGGGGATCGATTGCAACTAATGAAAAACTGTTTTTT.

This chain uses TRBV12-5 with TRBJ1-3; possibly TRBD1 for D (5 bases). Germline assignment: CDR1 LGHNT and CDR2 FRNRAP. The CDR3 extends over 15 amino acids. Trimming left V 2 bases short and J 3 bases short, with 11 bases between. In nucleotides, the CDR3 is TGTGCTAGTGGTTTGAACAGGCGGAATGGAAACACCATATATTTT. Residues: CASGLNRRNGNTIYF.

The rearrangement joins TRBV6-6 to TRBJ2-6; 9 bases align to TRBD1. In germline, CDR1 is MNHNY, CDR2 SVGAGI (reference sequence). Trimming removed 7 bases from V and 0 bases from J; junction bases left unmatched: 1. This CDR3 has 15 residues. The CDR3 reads CASMDRGSGANVLTF. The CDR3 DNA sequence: TGTGCCAGCATGGACAGGGGCTCTGGGGCCAACGTCCTGACTTTC.

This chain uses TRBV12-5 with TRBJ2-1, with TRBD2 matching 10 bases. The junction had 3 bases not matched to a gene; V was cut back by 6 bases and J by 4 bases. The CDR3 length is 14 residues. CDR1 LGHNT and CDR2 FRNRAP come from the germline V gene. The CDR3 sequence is CASGPGLAYNEQFF. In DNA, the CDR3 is TGTGCTAGTGGCCCGGGACTAGCGTACAATGAGCAGTTCTTC.

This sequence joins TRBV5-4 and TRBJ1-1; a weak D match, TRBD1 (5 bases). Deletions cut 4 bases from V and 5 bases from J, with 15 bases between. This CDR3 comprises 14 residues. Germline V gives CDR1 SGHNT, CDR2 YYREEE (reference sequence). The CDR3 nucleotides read TGTGCCAGCAGCCCGGGCGGGGCCGGGACTGAAGCTTTCTTT. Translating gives CASSPGGAGTEAFF.

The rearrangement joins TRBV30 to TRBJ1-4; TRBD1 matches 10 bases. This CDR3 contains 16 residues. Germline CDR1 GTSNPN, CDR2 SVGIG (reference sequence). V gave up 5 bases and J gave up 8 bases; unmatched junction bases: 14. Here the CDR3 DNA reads TGTGCCTGGCGGCGCGCCGGGACAGGGGATGTCGAAAAACTGTTTTTT. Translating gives CAWRRAGTGDVEKLFF.

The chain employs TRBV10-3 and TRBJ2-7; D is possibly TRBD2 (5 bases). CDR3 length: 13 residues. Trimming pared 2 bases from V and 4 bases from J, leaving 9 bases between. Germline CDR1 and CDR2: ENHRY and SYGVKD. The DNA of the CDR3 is TGTGCCATCAGTGAGCGGGGTTTATACGAGCAGTACTTC. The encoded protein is CAISERGLYEQYF.

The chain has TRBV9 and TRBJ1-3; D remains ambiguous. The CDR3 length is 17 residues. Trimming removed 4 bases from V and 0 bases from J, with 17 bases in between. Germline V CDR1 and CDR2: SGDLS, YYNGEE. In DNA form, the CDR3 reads TGTGCCAGCAGCCCCCGACAAAGGCCACACTCTGGAAACACCATATATTTT. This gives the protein CASSPRQRPHSGNTIYF.

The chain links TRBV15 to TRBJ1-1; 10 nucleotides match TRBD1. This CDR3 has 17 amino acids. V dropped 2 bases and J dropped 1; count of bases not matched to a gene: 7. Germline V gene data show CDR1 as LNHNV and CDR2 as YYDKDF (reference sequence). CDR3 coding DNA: TGTGCCACCAGCAGAACCGACAGGGGGCCGCGGAACACTGAAGCTTTCTTT. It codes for CATSRTDRGPRNTEAFF.

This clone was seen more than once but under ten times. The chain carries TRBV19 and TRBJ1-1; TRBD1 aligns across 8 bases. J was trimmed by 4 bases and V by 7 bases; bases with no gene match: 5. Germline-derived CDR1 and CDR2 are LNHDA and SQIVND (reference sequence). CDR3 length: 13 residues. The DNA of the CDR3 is TGTGCCAGTACCGCCGGACAGGGCACTGAAGCTTTCTTT. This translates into CASTAGQGTEAFF.

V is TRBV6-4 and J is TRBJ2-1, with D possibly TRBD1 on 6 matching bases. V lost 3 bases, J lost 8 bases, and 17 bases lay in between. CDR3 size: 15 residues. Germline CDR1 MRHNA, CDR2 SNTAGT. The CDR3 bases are TGTGCCAGCAGTGATAAAGGGGACACCGGGGATGAGCAGTTCTTC. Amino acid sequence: CASSDKGDTGDEQFF.

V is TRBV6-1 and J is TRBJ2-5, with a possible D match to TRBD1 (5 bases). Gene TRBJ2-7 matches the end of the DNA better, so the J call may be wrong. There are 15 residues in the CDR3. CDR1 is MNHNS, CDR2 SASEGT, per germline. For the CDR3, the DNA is TGTGCCAGCAGTGAGGGGTGGGGCACGAACTACGAGCAGTACTTC. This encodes CASSEGWGTNYEQYF.

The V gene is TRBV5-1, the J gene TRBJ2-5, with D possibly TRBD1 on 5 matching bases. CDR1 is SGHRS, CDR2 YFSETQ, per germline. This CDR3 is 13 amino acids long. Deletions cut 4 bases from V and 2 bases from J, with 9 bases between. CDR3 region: CASSLRQQETQYF. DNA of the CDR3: TGCGCCAGCAGCCTCCGACAGCAAGAGACCCAGTACTTC. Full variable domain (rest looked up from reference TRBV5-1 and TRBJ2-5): KAGVTQTPRYLIKTRGQQVTLSCSPISGHRSVSWYQQTPGQGLQFLFEYFSETQRNKGNFPGRFSGRQFSNSRSEMNVSTLELGDSALYLCASSLRQQETQYFGPGTRLLVL.